This T cell receptor beta chain was recorded in a study of shared clonotypes between healthy human individuals. General study points: Relative to memory subsets, naive subsets generally showed larger estimated richness.

As for this clone: Its antigen is currently unknown.

The naive CD8 population came from CD45RO-negative cells selected for CCR7, without terminally differentiated effector memory CD45RA+ cells. V lost 1 base, J lost 3 bases, and 12 bases lay in between. The CDR3 has 15 residues. The V gene's germline CDR1 is SGDLS and CDR2 YYNGEE. Sorted-subset replicate PCRs used roughly 210 ng of genomic DNA. This amount corresponded to about 30,000 T cell genomes. The method was immunoSEQ multiplex PCR; TCRdb's version includes in-frame clones alone and lacks a portion of them. The sample comprises a few hundred thousand clones, around 95% of which are singletons, and roughly 0.1% rests with the top ten.

The chain is built from TRBV9 and TRBJ2-3; D call uncertain. The receptor comes from a woman aged 25 to 39 in good health. What was sequenced was naive CD8+ T cells sorted from blood. This CDR3 is CASSVTGRATDTQYF. Written as DNA, the CDR3 is TGTGCCAGCAGCGTAACCGGACGGGCAACAGATACGCAGTATTTT.